These 24 T cell receptor beta chains were sequenced from one sample in a study of cytomegalovirus exposure and HLA in healthy donors. The study ran its PCR with 60 Vbeta and 13 Jbeta primers. Profiling relied on immunoSEQ multiplex PCR, and the TCRdb table lists in-frame clones only, not all of them. The sample holds a few hundred thousand clones; 81% are singletons and the top ten take less than 8.5%. Sequencing used PBMCs. These receptors all stem from a woman aged 55 to 70 in good health and CMV-seropositive.

This clone is a singleton in its sample. This chain links TRBV2 with TRBJ1-5; D remains ambiguous. The CDR3 covers 15 residues. In germline, CDR1 is SNHLY, CDR2 FYNNEI. The V end was cut by 5 bases, the J end by 5 bases, with 16 bases between. CDR3: CASSLSHRSYQPQHF. CDR3 sequence (DNA): TGTGCCAGCAGTTTGTCGCATCGGAGTTATCAGCCCCAGCATTTT.

This sequence joins TRBV5-5 and TRBJ2-3, with 8 bases matching TRBD2. This CDR3 has 17 residues. Germline V gives CDR1 SGHKS, CDR2 YYEKEE (reference sequence). The trim removed 5 bases at V and 6 bases at J, leaving 17 bases unmatched. CDR3 in DNA: TGTGCCAGCAGAAGACCCGGGTTAGCGGGAAATAGGGATACGCAGTATTTT. It is translated as CASRRPGLAGNRDTQYF.

This chain connects TRBV14 to TRBJ2-5; 11 bases map to TRBD2. The DNA end is a closer match to TRBJ2-7, so the J assignment may be wrong. CDR1 is SGHDN, CDR2 FVKESK, per germline. The CDR3 spans 18 residues. The CDR3 DNA follows: TGTGCCAGCAGCCAACGTGGACCCGGGACTAGCGGTACCTACGAGCAGTACTTC. Amino acids: CASSQRGPGTSGTYEQYF.

The chain couples TRBV27 to TRBJ1-3; the match to TRBD1 covers 10 bases. Germline CDR1 reads MNHEY; CDR2 reads SMNVEV (reference sequence). The CDR3 covers 15 residues. With V trimmed by 5 bases and J by 4 bases, 5 bases remained unmatched. DNA for the CDR3: TGTGCCAGCAGTCCGCGGGGACAGGGGGGAAACACCATATATTTT. Encoded protein: CASSPRGQGGNTIYF.

This chain links TRBV7-8 with TRBJ2-7, with no clear D. In germline, CDR1 is SGHVS, CDR2 FQNEAQ. This CDR3 spans 13 amino acids. Trimming took off 3 bases at V and 2 bases at J, with 8 bases between the two ends. The CDR3 is CASSLRHPYEQYF. The CDR3 DNA sequence: TGTGCCAGCAGCTTGAGACATCCCTACGAGCAGTACTTC.

J is TRBJ1-2 and V is TRBV28, with TRBD1 as a possible D gene (5 bases). The length of the CDR3 is 13 residues. CDR1 is MDHEN and CDR2 is SYDVKM in the germline V gene. The ends were cut back, 0 bases at V and 3 bases at J, with 5 bases in the middle. CDR3: CASSLWTDYGYTF. The CDR3 coding sequence is TGTGCCAGCAGTTTATGGACAGACTATGGCTACACCTTC.

The CDR3 loop reads CASSGGLAGYGTGELFF. The CDR3 nucleotides are TGTGCCAGCAGCGGCGGACTAGCGGGGTACGGTACCGGGGAGCTGTTTTTT. V gene TRBV9 combines with J gene TRBJ2-2, with TRBD2 matching 12 bases. Germline V CDR1 and CDR2: SGDLS, YYNGEE. CDR3 length: 17 amino acids. Trimming took 3 bases from V and 5 from J; bases not matched to a gene: 8.

J is TRBJ2-7 and V is TRBV2; 11 nucleotides line up with TRBD1. Germline trimming cut 3 bases from V and 6 bases from J; bases unmatched to any gene: 4. CDR3 length: 14 amino acids. The V gene's germline CDR1 is SNHLY and CDR2 FYNNEI. The CDR3 coding sequence is TGTGCCAGCAGTGAGAGGACAGGGGGCGCCGAGCAGTACTTC. It codes for CASSERTGGAEQYF.

This rearrangement joins TRBV12-5 to TRBJ2-2; D perhaps matches TRBD2 (5 bases). The CDR3 extends over 15 amino acids. Germline assignment: CDR1 LGHNT and CDR2 FRNRAP. V dropped 7 bases and J dropped 5 bases, with 17 bases sitting between them. CDR3: CASAQGLAPTGELFF. DNA of the CDR3: TGTGCTAGTGCCCAAGGACTCGCGCCTACCGGGGAGCTGTTTTTT.

The V gene is TRBV28, the J gene TRBJ2-1; 9 nucleotides line up with TRBD2. This CDR3 region has 15 residues. With V trimmed by 6 bases and J by 8 bases, 11 bases remained unmatched. Germline CDR1 reads MDHEN; CDR2 reads SYDVKM. CDR3: CASRLPGLADHEQFF. In DNA, the CDR3 is TGTGCCAGCAGGCTGCCGGGACTAGCAGATCATGAGCAGTTCTTC. The whole variable domain, remainder taken from reference TRBV28 and TRBJ2-1, is DVKVTQSSRYLVKRTGEKVFLECVQDMDHENMFWYRQDPGLGLRLIYFSYDVKMKEKGDIPEGYSVSREKKERFSLILESASTNQTSMYLCASRLPGLADHEQFFGPGTRLTVL.

J is TRBJ1-1 and V is TRBV19; 8 nucleotides align to TRBD1. With 2 bases clipped from V and 1 base from J, the junction kept 6 bases outside the gene matches. The CDR3 covers 16 residues. Germline V CDR1 and CDR2: LNHDA, SQIVND (reference sequence). CDR3 loop: CASSIWGDRQNTEAFF. The CDR3 region has the DNA TGTGCCAGTAGTATATGGGGGGACAGGCAGAACACTGAAGCTTTCTTT.

The chain couples TRBV29-1 to TRBJ1-2; 10 bases fit TRBD1. Germline V gene data show CDR1 as SQVTM and CDR2 as ANQGSEA. V lost 7 bases to trimming and J lost 5 bases; unmatched junction nucleotides: 4. The CDR3 has 12 residues. The CDR3: CSADRGQYGYTF. The CDR3 bases are TGCAGCGCAGACAGGGGGCAGTATGGCTACACCTTC.

J is TRBJ2-2 and V is TRBV2; TRBD2 matches 7 bases. Germline loops: CDR1 SNHLY, CDR2 FYNNEI. The CDR3 extends over 16 amino acids. V lost 5 bases, J lost 1 base, and 7 bases stayed unmatched. In DNA, the CDR3 is TGTGCCAGCAGTTTGGGGGGGGTCTGGAACACCGGGGAGCTGTTTTTT. The encoded protein is CASSLGGVWNTGELFF. Full variable domain (outside the CDR3, taken from reference TRBV2 and TRBJ2-2): EPEVTQTPSHQVTQMGQEVILRCVPISNHLYFYWYRQILGQKVEFLVSFYNNEISEKSEIFDDQFSVERPDGSNFTLKIRSTKLEDSAMYFCASSLGGVWNTGELFFGEGSRLTVL.

The V gene is TRBV15, the J gene TRBJ1-1; D unresolved. CDR1 is LNHNV and CDR2 is YYDKDF in the germline V gene (reference sequence). Trimming removed 1 base from V and 5 bases from J, with 14 bases in between. There are 15 residues in the CDR3. The chain's CDR3 is CATSRADYPGTEAFF. The CDR3 DNA sequence: TGTGCCACCAGCAGAGCGGACTACCCGGGGACTGAAGCTTTCTTT.

J is TRBJ1-1 and V is TRBV6-1, with no clear D. The germline V gene encodes CDR1 MNHNS and CDR2 SASEGT. The V gene lost 6 bases and the J gene lost 11 bases, with 19 bases spanning the gap. This CDR3 region has 13 residues. The CDR3 spells CASSNQRAASAFF. The CDR3 bases are TGTGCCAGCAGCAATCAGAGGGCCGCATCCGCTTTCTTT.

This chain connects TRBV5-1 to TRBJ2-7; 8 positions agree with TRBD2. V dropped 6 bases and J dropped 2; count of bases not matched to a gene: 7. The V gene's germline CDR1 is SGHRS and CDR2 YFSETQ. The CDR3 runs to 14 residues. The chain's CDR3 is CASTRGAMTYEQYF. The CDR3 bases are TGCGCCAGCACGCGGGGGGCTATGACCTACGAGCAGTACTTC.

This clone ranks as medium-sized. The rearrangement joins TRBV7-2 to TRBJ2-7, with 9 bases matching TRBD2. The CDR3 sequence is 15 residues long. The germline CDR1 and CDR2 sequences are SGHTA and FQGNSA. V shed 4 bases and J 2 bases; nucleotides not matched to a gene: 6. The CDR3 loop reads CASSSPLAGTYEQYF. In DNA form, the CDR3 reads TGTGCCAGCAGCTCACCGCTAGCGGGAACCTACGAGCAGTACTTC.

This clone has only a few counts. The chain joins TRBV2 to TRBJ1-1; D gene unclear. From germline, CDR1 is SNHLY and CDR2 FYNNEI. The CDR3 has 13 amino acids. Trimming left V 6 bases short and J 1 base short, with 9 bases between. Written as DNA, the CDR3 is TGTGCCAGCAGATTTACAGAGAACACTGAAGCTTTCTTT. Translating it yields CASRFTENTEAFF.

This clone has just a few counts. This rearrangement joins TRBV19 to TRBJ2-3, with 7 bases aligning to TRBD1. The J segment lost 10 bases and the V segment lost 4 bases, leaving 11 bases of the junction unmatched. CDR3 length: 14 amino acids. Germline V gene sequence: CDR1 LNHDA, CDR2 SQIVND (reference sequence). CDR3 nucleotide sequence: TGTGCCAGTAGTAGGACAGGAATCATGCCATCGCAGTATTTT. As protein: CASSRTGIMPSQYF.

J is TRBJ2-7 and V is TRBV6-6; D ambiguous. Between the trimmed V and J ends, which lost 4 bases and 2 bases, there was a span of 18 bases. Germline assignment: CDR1 MNHNY and CDR2 SVGAGI (reference sequence). The CDR3 consists of 16 residues. CDR3 sequence: CASSFSHEERTYEQYF. CDR3 sequence (DNA): TGTGCCAGCAGTTTCTCACATGAAGAACGCACCTACGAGCAGTACTTC.

The rearrangement joins TRBV6-6 to TRBJ2-1, with 8 bases fitting TRBD1. The CDR3 contains 12 residues. V shed 10 bases, J shed 8 bases, and the junction held 7 bases outside the gene matches. Germline V gene lookup returns CDR1 MNHNY and CDR2 SVGAGI (reference sequence). CDR3 region: CATSDRVDEQFF. The CDR3 DNA sequence: TGTGCCACCTCGGACAGGGTGGATGAGCAGTTCTTC.

V is TRBV29-1 and J is TRBJ2-5; tentatively, D is TRBD1 (6 bases). The V and J ends lost 4 bases and 1 base respectively, with 10 bases between them. The CDR3 has 13 amino acids. Germline loops: CDR1 SQVTM, CDR2 ANQGSEA. This CDR3 is CSVGGQFQETQYF. CDR3 DNA sequence: TGCAGCGTTGGAGGACAGTTCCAAGAGACCCAGTACTTC.

The chain combines TRBV7-2 with TRBJ1-5; D ambiguous. V was trimmed by 5 bases and J by 0 bases, leaving 11 bases between them. This CDR3 contains 15 residues. CDR1 and CDR2 from the germline V gene are SGHTA and FQGNSA. CDR3 region: CASSAQTYSNQPQHF. CDR3 DNA sequence: TGTGCCAGCAGCGCACAGACATATAGCAATCAGCCCCAGCATTTT. The whole variable domain, filled in from reference TRBV7-2 and TRBJ1-5, reads GAGVSQSPSNKVTEKGKDVELRCDPISGHTALYWYRQSLGQGLEFLIYFQGNSAPDKSGLPSDRFSAERTGGSVSTLTIQRTQQEDSAVYLCASSAQTYSNQPQHFGDGTRLSIL.

The rearrangement joins TRBV14 to TRBJ1-1; a possible D gene is TRBD1 (5 bases). CDR1 and CDR2 (germline): SGHDN, FVKESK. This CDR3 is built from 14 residues. Trimming removed 5 bases at V and 9 bases at J, with 19 bases between. DNA of the CDR3: TGTGCCAGCAGCTTGAGGCAGGGAGGTAGAAAAGCTTTCTTT. Protein product: CASSLRQGGRKAFF.